This T cell receptor (beta chain) originates from a study of long-term antiretroviral therapy in people with HIV (dated by TCRdb to between 2021 and 2023). Concerning the study at large: The earliest samples were collected about a decade before the 2015 WHO recommendation for immediate ART, when ART was typically delayed until CD4 counts fell. No cross-contamination during QIAcube processing was seen in test extractions of a monoclonal T-cell line run alongside 33 polyclonal samples. The cohort contributed 150 to 200 cryopreserved PBMC samples from about 33 adults with confirmed HIV infection, collected serially over a mean of about 6 years (range 1-12). About 40% of the 30 participants with HIV were female. A retrospective serial study tested whether changes in peripheral blood TRB repertoire composition and diversity were associated with ART initiation and durable HIV suppression. On the study overall, not on this receptor specifically: Expanded TRB clones identified before ART initiation dominated the repertoire across all time points, though the dominance fluctuated and decreased in many PLHIV after ART. Inferences about post-ART repertoire changes were limited because no data were available on ART adherence, viral resistance or therapy changes. Because PBMC availability was limited, only the TCR beta chain was sequenced, with no alpha chain pairing. Unsorted PBMC were profiled instead of sorted CD4+ and CD8+ T cells because pre-ART samples had limited cell numbers. Starting ART was linked to a significant rise in TRB diversity, yet even with long-term ART the diversity remained significantly lower than in transplant donor controls. HIV repertoires had narrower CDR3 length ranges than controls, and the network structure suggested an antigen-experienced repertoire that shifted only slightly toward naive after ART. The samples span the years 2004 to 2017, and the ART regimens used at that time may not be as effective as current regimens.

Trimming leaves V shorter by 6 bases and J shorter by 9 bases, with the junction holding 14 bases beyond the gene matches. Taken from the germline V gene (reference sequence), the CDR1 and CDR2 loops are MNHEY and SMNVEV. The CDR3 goes from the cysteine to the phenylalanine over 16 residues. Only the CDR3 DNA stays, 48 bases, in frame from base 1. This clone was counted a single time. What this receptor recognizes is not known. No base quality information exists; no much larger clone differs at one position. Sequencing of the TRB variable region was done with the immunoSEQ hsTCRB v3.0 assay at survey level resolution. A depth of 40,000-50,000 T-cell genomes per sample was targeted for TRB sequencing. TRB libraries were pooled and sequenced on an Illumina MiSeq using a v3 150-cycle kit. On the authors' methods: Repertoire analysis was run in R within a reproducible Nextflow workflow that covered QC, data transformation and analysis. LymphoSeq2, an R package for exploring AIRR-Seq data, was used to implement the custom analyses. A handful of samples that produced fewer than 5000 total TRB sequences were removed, so 188 HIV repertoires were analyzed. Among the 180 to 200 retained HIV repertoires, 59 were collected before ART initiation and 120 to 140 were collected after ART initiation. Repertoires were downsampled to 5000 TRB nucleotide sequences, with summary statistics averaged over 100 downsampling iterations. TRB sequences were retained for analysis only if CDR3 regions of at least seven amino acids were present. Diversity was measured with a Shannon entropy-derived clonality score and the Gini coefficient. In repertoire networks, the top 5000 CDR3 amino acid sequences were linked whenever an edit distance of one separated two sequences. For TRB CDR3 amino acid sequences, GLIPH2 was used to predict antigen specificity groups and MHC restriction. To flag known associations with CMV, EBV, HIV or tissue antigens, CDR3 amino acid sequences were compared against VDJdb and McPAS-TCR. Pre-ART, post-ART and control groups were compared with Wilcoxon signed-rank tests and Holm-Bonferroni correction. TCRdb carries this immuneACCESS record with in-frame sequences only. Its versions omit some clonotypes, under half of them owing to an unresolved V gene in the studies checked, with the rest unexplained. V, J and clone size are taken as reported in that table, and D and trimming were inferred from the DNA itself. The sample includes some 17,000 clones, with around four fifths observed a single time. Of the sample, about 15% falls within the top ten clones.

Participants were included only if at least one PBMC sample before ART initiation and at least two post-ART samples were available. Every participant with HIV received treatment in the United States of America. Before DNA extraction, cryopreserved samples of about 1-10 million PBMC were thawed and washed. At the time of the earliest PBMC sample, participants with HIV were aged between about 20 and 55 years. PBMC samples from each participant spanned 1-4 timepoints before ART initiation and 2-8 timepoints after ART initiation, with a median of 7 samples. Serial HIV viral load, CD4+ T-cell count, ART history and demographic data were obtained for every participant. Genomic DNA was extracted from unsorted PBMC with a Qiagen kit on a QIAcube, with processing performed in batches of 12 samples.

This chain joins TRBV27 to TRBJ2-1; 10 junctional bases match TRBD1. The sequences come from unsorted PBMCs, collected roughly 2.1 years before starting antiretroviral therapy. The sequence was obtained from a man aged 25-40 years with HIV. The DNA is as follows: TGTGCCAGCAGACCCGGGACAGGGGTGGCGAGGGGTGAGCAGTTCTTC. Its translation is CASRPGTGVARGEQFF.